The next 18 T cell receptor beta chains were all read from a single sample in a study of early T cells in non-severe SARS-CoV-2 infection. TCRdb passed the 5' RACE reads through MiXCR, listing each CDR3 protein once. Of roughly 54,000 distinct CDR3 sequences in the sample, 5.5% to 6.5% were seen once. Sequencing was performed on whole blood. These receptors were obtained from an adult who was a healthcare worker with PCR-confirmed SARS-CoV-2 infection or an uninfected control (not recorded which).

This clonotype came up many times. V usage is TRBV5-8 and J usage is TRBJ1-1; D not resolved. This CDR3 is built from 14 residues. The germline V and J ends were trimmed by 0 bases and 0 bases, with 6 bases remaining between them. The germline CDR1 and CDR2 sequences are SGHTS and YDEGEE. The CDR3 DNA sequence: TGTGCCAGCAGCTTGGAGACGGTGAACACTGAAGCTTTCTTT. Residues: CASSLETVNTEAFF.

The rearrangement links TRBV29-1 to TRBJ1-4; D perhaps matches TRBD1 (6 bases). CDR1 and CDR2 (germline): SQVTM, ANQGSEA. Between the trimmed V and J ends, which lost 0 bases and 7 bases, there was a span of 15 bases. The CDR3 totals 15 residues. The CDR3 protein is CSVEDRGRGGEKLFF. CDR3 bases: TGCAGCGTTGAAGATCGGGGCAGGGGAGGTGAAAAACTGTTTTTT.

This clonotype was counted many times. The chain employs TRBV11-2 and TRBJ1-2; TRBD1 aligns across 7 bases. Germline V gene data show CDR1 as SGHAT and CDR2 as FQNNGV. The CDR3 loop spans 13 amino acids. Trimming cost V 5 bases and J 3 bases; bases outside gene matches: 3. The CDR3 protein is CASSRDSYYGYTF. The CDR3, as DNA: TGTGCCAGCAGCCGGGACAGCTACTATGGCTACACCTTC.

Ten or more counts support this clonotype. The chain couples TRBV20-1 to TRBJ2-5; 7 bases are a match to TRBD1. This CDR3 contains 12 residues. The germline gives CDR1 DFQATT, CDR2 SNEGSKA (reference sequence). V dropped 6 bases and J dropped 5; count of bases not matched to a gene: 6. The CDR3 reads CSAQGVQETQYF. Here the CDR3 DNA reads TGCAGTGCCCAGGGGGTTCAGGAGACCCAGTACTTC.

Many counts were recorded for this clonotype. The chain carries TRBV21-1 and TRBJ2-3; the tabulated D call, TRBD1, remains unverified against the DNA. TRBV21-1 is an annotated pseudogene. The length of the CDR3 is 16 residues. The CDR3 coding sequence is TGTGCCAGCAGTCCTAAAGATGGGACAGGGATAGATACGCAGTATTTT. Translating it yields CASSPKDGTGIDTQYF.

This clonotype was detected many times. V and J are TRBV5-6 and TRBJ1-5, with 9 positions matching TRBD1. This CDR3 has 15 residues. Germline V gives CDR1 SGHDT, CDR2 YYEEEE. V lost 2 bases and J lost 2; bases outside the gene matches: 2. This chain's CDR3 is CASSFWTGGNQPQHF. The CDR3 DNA reads as TGTGCCAGCAGCTTCTGGACAGGGGGCAATCAGCCCCAGCATTTT.

The table lists this clonotype with a count of one. This CDR3 fails to terminate in the conserved phenylalanine or tryptophan, so it likely reflects a read error. This chain joins TRBV5-1 and TRBJ1-1, with D maybe TRBD1 (5 bases). Trimming removed 6 bases at V and 0 bases at J, with 9 bases between. Germline CDR1 and CDR2: SGHRS and YFSETQ. The CDR3 covers 13 residues. CDR3 region: CASKTALNTEAFS. The CDR3, as DNA: TGCGCCAGCAAGACAGCTTTGAACACTGAAGCTTTCTCT.

V is TRBV10-3 and J is TRBJ2-2; D not certain. The CDR3 consists of 15 residues. V was cut by 1 base and J by 3 bases, with 9 bases left in between. Germline V gives CDR1 ENHRY, CDR2 SYGVKD. The CDR3 protein is CAISELVRDTGELFF. DNA for the CDR3: TGTGCCATCAGTGAGTTGGTTCGTGACACCGGGGAGCTGTTTTTT.

This clonotype was counted ten times or more. An end of the junction differs from the germline gene, which may be a read error. The chain couples TRBV2 to TRBJ2-7, with 14 nucleotides matching TRBD2. The germline CDR1 and CDR2 sequences are SNHLY and FYNNEI. The CDR3 consists of 11 residues. CDR3 protein: CASTGLAGARF. CDR3 bases: TGTGCCAGCACGGGACTAGCGGGGGCCCGCTTC.

This sequence joins TRBV6-5 and TRBJ2-6, with TRBD1 matching over 9 bases. This CDR3 comprises 18 residues. V was pared by 8 bases and J by 0 bases, with 11 bases of the junction left unmatched. The germline V gene encodes CDR1 MNHEY and CDR2 SVGAGI. The CDR3 DNA is TGTGCCAGCGGGGTCCTGGGACAGGGCAGCTCTGGGGCCAACGTCCTGACTTTC. Translation: CASGVLGQGSSGANVLTF.

This rearrangement joins TRBV5-4 to TRBJ2-5; 7 bases match TRBD1. The CDR3 has 14 residues. Germline V gene sequence: CDR1 SGHNT, CDR2 YYREEE (reference sequence). V lost 5 bases and J lost 3; bases outside the gene matches: 7. As DNA, the CDR3 is TGTGCCAGCAGGATGACAGGGCGGGAAGAGACCCAGTACTTC. The encoded protein is CASRMTGREETQYF.

This clonotype was observed many times. CDR3 loop: CASSAEDRVGSGYTF. DNA for the CDR3: TGTGCCAGCAGCGCGGAGGACAGGGTCGGGTCTGGCTACACCTTC. The chain is built from TRBV9 and TRBJ1-2; 8 positions match TRBD1. J lost 7 bases, V lost 3 bases, and 11 bases had no gene match. The CDR3 is 15 residues long. CDR1 and CDR2 from the germline V gene are SGDLS and YYNGEE. Looking up the rest from reference TRBV9 and TRBJ1-2 gives the full variable domain: DSGVTQTPKHLITATGQRVTLRCSPRSGDLSVYWYQQSLDQGLQFLIQYYNGEERAKGNILERFSAQQFPDLHSELNLSSLELGDSALYFCASSAEDRVGSGYTFGSGTRLTVV.

This clonotype came up many times. The chain has TRBV29-1 and TRBJ2-2, with D unclear. Per germline, CDR1 SQVTM and CDR2 ANQGSEA. V dropped 5 bases and J dropped 4 bases, with 20 bases sitting between them. The CDR3 has 16 amino acids. CDR3 in amino acids: CSVSKEAPIPTGELFF. In DNA, the CDR3 is TGCAGCGTTTCTAAAGAGGCCCCCATTCCCACCGGGGAGCTGTTTTTT.

Many counts were recorded for this clonotype. J is TRBJ2-5 and V is TRBV5-1; the match to TRBD1 covers 7 bases. V gave up 6 bases and J gave up 4 bases; unmatched junction bases: 9. From germline, CDR1 is SGHRS and CDR2 YFSETQ. CDR3 length: 14 residues. CDR3 sequence (DNA): TGCGCCAGCAAGGACGACAGGGCGGGAGAGACCCAGTACTTC. Translation gives CASKDDRAGETQYF.

This chain uses TRBV7-9 with TRBJ2-3; 12 nucleotides match TRBD2. This CDR3 has 15 amino acids. CDR1 and CDR2 (germline): SEHNR, FQNEAQ (reference sequence). J gave up 2 bases and V 4 bases, and 1 base lay outside the gene matches. In nucleotides, the CDR3 is TGTGCCAGCAGCTGGACTAGCGGGGTCACAGATACGCAGTATTTT. Amino acid sequence: CASSWTSGVTDTQYF.

This clonotype was seen repeatedly, ten times or more. The J gene is TRBJ2-1, the V gene TRBV5-1, with 12 bases lining up with TRBD2. The CDR3 has 19 amino acids. The germline CDR1 and CDR2 sequences are SGHRS and YFSETQ. Trimming cost V 4 bases and J 0 bases; bases outside gene matches: 11. CDR3 in DNA: TGCGCCAGCAGCCCCGGGACTAGCGGGCACAAAAGCTCCTACAATGAGCAGTTCTTC. Encoded protein: CASSPGTSGHKSSYNEQFF.

This clonotype has more than one count but fewer than ten. V is TRBV20-1 and J is TRBJ2-2; D may be TRBD2 (5 bases). The length of the CDR3 is 13 residues. Trimming removed 5 bases at V and 3 bases at J, with 10 bases between. Germline V CDR1 and CDR2: DFQATT, SNEGSKA (reference sequence). CDR3: CSAEGLHTGELFF. As DNA, the CDR3 is TGCAGTGCTGAGGGTTTGCACACCGGGGAGCTGTTTTTT.

Many counts were recorded for this clonotype. The rearrangement joins TRBV4-3 to TRBJ2-1; tentatively, D is TRBD2 (5 bases). Trimming took off 1 base at V and 0 bases at J, with 7 bases between the two ends. CDR3 length: 15 amino acids. Germline CDR1 and CDR2: LGHNA and YSLEER. The CDR3 DNA sequence: TGCGCCAGCAGCCAAGCGGGAAGCTCCTACAATGAGCAGTTCTTC. Translating gives CASSQAGSSYNEQFF.